What follows are 5 T cell receptor beta chains derived from one specimen sequenced in a study of cytomegalovirus exposure and HLA in healthy donors. The PCR ran on 60 Vbeta and 13 Jbeta primers. The table came from immunoSEQ multiplex PCR; TCRdb's copy has only in-frame clones and leaves some out. The sample holds some 120,000 clones. The sequenced material came from PBMCs. The origin of the receptors is a woman in her sixties in good health and CMV-seronegative.

This chain uses TRBV19 with TRBJ2-3; tentative D call: TRBD2 (6 bases). The V gene's germline CDR1 is LNHDA and CDR2 SQIVND (reference sequence). The length of the CDR3 is 14 residues. V lost 6 bases and J 2 bases, leaving 12 bases between the germline ends. CDR3 in DNA: TGTGCCAGTAGCAGAGCGGGCGCCACAGATACGCAGTATTTT. Protein: CASSRAGATDTQYF.

This sequence joins TRBV28 and TRBJ2-3; 9 nucleotides align to TRBD1. V was clipped by 6 bases and J by 3 bases; unmatched bases: 10. This CDR3 is built from 16 residues. Germline loops: CDR1 MDHEN, CDR2 SYDVKM. CDR3 nucleotides: TGTGCCAGCAGCTCACCCACCGGGACAGGGACAGATACGCAGTATTTT. Translation gives CASSSPTGTGTDTQYF. Using reference TRBV28 and TRBJ2-3 for the parts outside the CDR3, the full variable domain is DVKVTQSSRYLVKRTGEKVFLECVQDMDHENMFWYRQDPGLGLRLIYFSYDVKMKEKGDIPEGYSVSREKKERFSLILESASTNQTSMYLCASSSPTGTGTDTQYFGPGTRLTVL.

The chain is built from TRBV2 and TRBJ1-2; 10 bases are shared with TRBD1. From germline, CDR1 is SNHLY and CDR2 FYNNEI. Unmatched junction bases numbered 6, after V lost 7 bases and J lost 4 bases. This CDR3 is built from 14 residues. The CDR3 reads CASTWTGGGYGYTF. The CDR3 bases are TGTGCCAGCACCTGGACAGGGGGAGGCTATGGCTACACCTTC. Full variable domain (remainder filled in from reference TRBV2 and TRBJ1-2): EPEVTQTPSHQVTQMGQEVILRCVPISNHLYFYWYRQILGQKVEFLVSFYNNEISEKSEIFDDQFSVERPDGSNFTLKIRSTKLEDSAMYFCASTWTGGGYGYTFGSGTRLTVV.

The chain has TRBV5-4 and TRBJ1-4, with 9 bases aligning to TRBD1. Germline trimming cut 2 bases from V and 8 bases from J; bases unmatched to any gene: 4. This CDR3 is 14 amino acids long. Germline CDR1 is SGHNT and CDR2 is YYREEE (reference sequence). This CDR3 reads CASSLQGAREKLFF. Here the CDR3 DNA reads TGTGCCAGCAGCTTACAGGGGGCGCGAGAAAAACTGTTTTTT.

The V and J genes are TRBV28 and TRBJ1-5; tentatively, D is TRBD1 (5 bases). The V and J ends lost 5 bases and 4 bases respectively, with 9 bases between them. This CDR3 has 13 amino acids. Germline V gene data show CDR1 as MDHEN and CDR2 as SYDVKM. The CDR3 nucleotides are TGTGCCAGCAGTACAGGCTTTAATCAGCCCCAGCATTTT. Translated, it gives CASSTGFNQPQHF.